This is a list of T cell receptor beta chains from one sample in a study of blood T cell repertoires in COVID-19. Method: immunoSEQ multiplex PCR; TCRdb's copy keeps in-frame clones and lacks some. The table includes over 85,000 clones, around nine tenths detected once. The sequenced sample consisted of peripheral blood. Source of these receptors: a woman aged 45-65 years with COVID-19, enrolled during active disease. Each CDR3 is given without its conserved first and last residue. A D gene is named only where the DNA matches it firmly. Expanded clones are given a class, and other clones once, few, many or no size at all.

CDR3 length,D gene,V gene,J gene,clone size,CDR3 protein
12,TRBD1,TRBV19,TRBJ1-1,NA,ASSQTGGFTEAF
12,TRBD1,TRBV5-4,TRBJ2-5,NA,ASSLGTGRETQY
12,NA,TRBV19,TRBJ1-1,once,ASSYGAPIAEAF
12,NA,TRBV5-6,TRBJ1-5,few,ASRVRGINQPQH
14,NA,TRBV7-9,TRBJ2-6,once,ASSLFSGVGANVLT
11,NA,TRBV12-3/TRBV12-4,TRBJ1-2,NA,ASSLAAAGGYT
9,TRBD1,TRBV10-3,TRBJ1-1,once,AITRQGEAF
13,TRBD2,TRBV19,TRBJ2-1,NA,ASSPAGLADNEQF
11,NA,TRBV14,TRBJ1-1,NA,ASSYTGGTEAF
11,NA,TRBV6-4,TRBJ1-2,few,ASPGTHGYGYT
13,NA,TRBV7-2,TRBJ1-3,NA,ASSAQHISGNTIY
14,TRBD1,TRBV5-1,TRBJ1-1,NA,ASSLTGGIMNTEAF
11,NA,TRBV27,TRBJ1-2,NA,ASSPFERGGYT
11,TRBD1,TRBV27,TRBJ2-1,NA,ASKGTAYNEQF
12,NA,TRBV11-2,TRBJ1-4,once,ASSTGTGNEKLF
13,NA,TRBV2,TRBJ2-7,NA,ASSGTEDPTYEQY
13,TRBD1,TRBV5-6,TRBJ1-2,NA,ASSLVDRDNYGYT
12,NA,TRBV6-5,TRBJ2-5,NA,ASTTLPPRGTQY
13,NA,TRBV27,TRBJ2-6,NA,ASSLGGSGANVLT
12,TRBD1,TRBV11-2,TRBJ1-1,NA,ASSLTGADTEAF
12,TRBD1,TRBV6-5,TRBJ1-5,NA,ASRGQGSNQPQH
12,TRBD1,TRBV5-1,TRBJ1-5,few,ASSLGQGDQPQH
13,NA,TRBV18,TRBJ2-5,NA,ASSSQQGRGETQY
13,NA,TRBV7-9,TRBJ1-1,once,ASSRSLSRHTEAF
13,TRBD2,TRBV5-1,TRBJ2-2,NA,ATFSGGADTGELF
13,TRBD1,TRBV4-1,TRBJ2-7,NA,ASSRDRGTTYEQY
12,TRBD1,TRBV2,TRBJ1-5,NA,ASSQDRVNQPQH
13,TRBD1,TRBV9,TRBJ2-3,NA,ASSVIGQDRDTQY
11,NA,TRBV28,TRBJ1-6,NA,ASSGSYNSPLH
11,NA,TRBV18,TRBJ1-3,NA,ASSPAGGNTIY
16,NA,TRBV1,TRBJ2-1,NA,TSSQELRTGSSYNEQF
12,TRBD1,TRBV6-5,TRBJ1-2,NA,ASSKGQGALGYT
14,NA,TRBV7-2,TRBJ2-4,NA,ASSYSGFLAKNIQY
11,NA,TRBV7-3,TRBJ1-1,NA,ASSLKLLTEAF
13,NA,TRBV2,TRBJ1-1,NA,ASSEARGFGTEAF
13,NA,TRBV9,TRBJ2-3,NA,ASSVVAGAADTQY
11,NA,TRBV9,TRBJ1-1,once,ASSVVPAGEAF
12,TRBD1,TRBV5-4,TRBJ2-5,NA,ASSTDRDQETQY
15,TRBD2,TRBV11-3,TRBJ2-3,NA,ASSPRSGGGGTDTQY
10,NA,TRBV28,TRBJ1-2,few,ASSQANYGYT
12,NA,TRBV19,TRBJ1-1,NA,ASQWGGVNTEAF
11,NA,TRBV5-1,TRBJ2-5,NA,ASSPGTSETQY
15,TRBD2,TRBV27,TRBJ2-1,NA,ASSLRLAGGPNNEQF
14,TRBD1,TRBV3-1/TRBV3-2,TRBJ2-1,NA,ASSQIVQGQHNEQF
13,TRBD2,TRBV5-4,TRBJ2-1,NA,ASSYLAGGSDEQF
15,NA,TRBV21-1,TRBJ1-2,NA,ASPVQRTGGAGYGYT
13,NA,TRBV6-2/TRBV6-3,TRBJ1-3,NA,ASSYSRSSGNTIY
13,NA,TRBV19,TRBJ1-4,NA,ASSMIGGGNEKLF
11,NA,TRBV12-3/TRBV12-4,TRBJ2-1,NA,ASWTGKYNEQF
14,TRBD2,TRBV4-3,TRBJ2-7,NA,ASSQHIGLAGTEQY
14,TRBD1,TRBV5-1,TRBJ2-3,NA,ASSIQGQGWSDTQY
13,NA,TRBV5-8,TRBJ2-3,NA,ASPKRVTSTDTQY
13,TRBD1,TRBV12-5,TRBJ2-7,NA,ASGWAGGPSYEQY
14,NA,TRBV19,TRBJ1-4,NA,ASSGVAGASNEKLF
11,TRBD1,TRBV12-3/TRBV12-4,TRBJ1-6,NA,ASSLGQGSHLH
14,TRBD2,TRBV3-1/TRBV3-2,TRBJ2-2,NA,ASSQGLATNTGELF
14,TRBD2,TRBV27,TRBJ2-1,NA,ASSLVGTSGGNEQF
12,TRBD1,TRBV10-2,TRBJ2-1,NA,ASSESRQGVMEF